This T cell receptor (beta chain) was obtained from a study of early T cells in non-severe SARS-CoV-2 infection. About the research overall: Sequenced bulk RNA came from whole blood that was unsorted, and chains were unpaired.

Study-wide results and caveats: VDJdb matches were skewed toward anti-spike CD8 T cell responses.

Attachment of unique molecular identifiers to individual cDNA molecules was performed. TCRdb re-analysed the 5' RACE reads in MiXCR, keeping a single row per CDR3 protein. The sample has more than 75,000 distinct CDR3 sequences; around 14% are singletons. V shed 3 bases, J shed 8 bases, and the junction held 2 bases outside the gene matches. Germline V CDR1 and CDR2: LNHDA, SQIVND (reference sequence). This CDR3 spans 13 amino acids. Many counts were recorded for this clonotype. The antigen is not known. The chain couples TRBV19 to TRBJ1-4; 8 bases are a match to TRBD1. Material: whole blood. The TCR comes from an adult who was a healthcare worker with PCR-confirmed SARS-CoV-2 infection or an uninfected control (not recorded which). The DNA of the CDR3 is TGTGCCAGTAGTATGGGACAGGCCGAAAAACTGTTTTTT. This gives the protein CASSMGQAEKLFF.